This T cell receptor (beta chain) was captured by sequencing in a study of shared clonotypes between healthy human individuals. Sequenced by immunoSEQ multiplex PCR; TCRdb stores in-frame clones only, minus some. This sample has approximately 1.5 million clones, with approximately 98.5% found just once. The CDR3 has 12 residues. The V end was cut by 6 bases, the J end by 2 bases, with 8 bases between. The germline gives CDR1 MNHEY, CDR2 SVGAGI. The V and J genes are TRBV6-5 and TRBJ2-7; no clear D. This clonotype was obtained from a young man in good health. The specimen sequenced was naive CD4+ T cells sorted from blood. Subset of the sample: CD45RA+ positively selected. In nucleotides, the CDR3 is TGTGCCAGCAGAGCCGACCCCTACGAGCAGTACTTC. Translating gives CASRADPYEQYF.